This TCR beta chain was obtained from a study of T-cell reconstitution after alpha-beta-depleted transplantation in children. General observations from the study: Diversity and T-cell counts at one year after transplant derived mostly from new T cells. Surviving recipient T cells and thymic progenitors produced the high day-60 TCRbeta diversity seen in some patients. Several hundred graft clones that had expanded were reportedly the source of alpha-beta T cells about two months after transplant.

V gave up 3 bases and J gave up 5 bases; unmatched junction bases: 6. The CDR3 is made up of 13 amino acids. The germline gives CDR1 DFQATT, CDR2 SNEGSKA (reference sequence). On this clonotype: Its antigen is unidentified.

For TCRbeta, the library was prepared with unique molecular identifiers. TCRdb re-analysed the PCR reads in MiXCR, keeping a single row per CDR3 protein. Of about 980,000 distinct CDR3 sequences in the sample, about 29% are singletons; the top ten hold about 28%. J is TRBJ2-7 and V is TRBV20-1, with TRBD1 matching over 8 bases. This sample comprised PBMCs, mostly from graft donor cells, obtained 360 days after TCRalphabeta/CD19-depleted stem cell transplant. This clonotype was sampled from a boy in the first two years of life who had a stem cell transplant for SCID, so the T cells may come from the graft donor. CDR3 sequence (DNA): TGCAGTGCTAGTCCCCGCAGGGGGCACGAGCAGTACTTC. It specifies CSASPRRGHEQYF.